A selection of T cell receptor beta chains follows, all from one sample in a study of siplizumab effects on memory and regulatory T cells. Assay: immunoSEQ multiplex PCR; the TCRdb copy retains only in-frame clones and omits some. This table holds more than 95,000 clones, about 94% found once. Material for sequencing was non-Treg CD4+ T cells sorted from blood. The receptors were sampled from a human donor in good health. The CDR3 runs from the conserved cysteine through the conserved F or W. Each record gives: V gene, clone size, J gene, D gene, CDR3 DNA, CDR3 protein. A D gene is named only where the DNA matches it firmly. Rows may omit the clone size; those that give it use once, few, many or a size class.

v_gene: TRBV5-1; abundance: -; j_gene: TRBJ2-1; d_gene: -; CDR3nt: TGCGCCAGCAGCTTGGTACCGCCCGACAATGAGCAGTTCTTC; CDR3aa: CASSLVPPDNEQFF
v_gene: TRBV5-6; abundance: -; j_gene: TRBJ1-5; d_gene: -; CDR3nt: TGTGCCAGCAGCCGCAACAGGGGCAATCAGCCCCAGCATTTT; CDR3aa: CASSRNRGNQPQHF
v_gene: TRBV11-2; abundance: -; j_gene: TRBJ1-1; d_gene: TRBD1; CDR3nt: TGTGCCAGCAGCTTAGAACAGGGGTTGACTGAAGCTTTCTTT; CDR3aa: CASSLEQGLTEAFF
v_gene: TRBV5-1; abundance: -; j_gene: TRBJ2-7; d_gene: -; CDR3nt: TGCGCCAGCAGCTTGGAGCCCATCTACGAGCAGTACTTC; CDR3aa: CASSLEPIYEQYF
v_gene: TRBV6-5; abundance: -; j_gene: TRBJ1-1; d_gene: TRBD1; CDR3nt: TGTGCCAGCGGGGGACAGGGGGATACTGAAGCTTTCTTT; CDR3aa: CASGGQGDTEAFF
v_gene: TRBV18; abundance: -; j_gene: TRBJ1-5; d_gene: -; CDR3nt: TGTGCCAGCTCACCAGTATATAGCAATCAGCCCCAGCATTTT; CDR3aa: CASSPVYSNQPQHF
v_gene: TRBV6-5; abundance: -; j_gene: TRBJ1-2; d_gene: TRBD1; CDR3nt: TGTGCCAGCAATAAGGGACAGGGCACTAACTATGGCTACACCTTC; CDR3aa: CASNKGQGTNYGYTF
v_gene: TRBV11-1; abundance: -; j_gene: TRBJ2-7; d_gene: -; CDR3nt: TGTGCCAGCAGCTTAGGCGCCTACGAGCAGTACTTC; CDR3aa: CASSLGAYEQYF
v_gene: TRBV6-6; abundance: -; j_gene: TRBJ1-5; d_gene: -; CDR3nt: TGTGCCAGCACATCGGGAGGGGGCAATCAGCCCCAGCATTTT; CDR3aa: CASTSGGGNQPQHF
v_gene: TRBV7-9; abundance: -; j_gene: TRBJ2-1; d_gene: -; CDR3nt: TGTGCCAGCACCGTTAGTTACTCCTACAATGAGCAGTTCTTC; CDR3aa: CASTVSYSYNEQFF
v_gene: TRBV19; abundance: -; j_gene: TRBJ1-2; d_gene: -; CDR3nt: TGTGCCAGTAGTCTCCAGGGGCCTAACTATGGCTACACCTTC; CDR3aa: CASSLQGPNYGYTF
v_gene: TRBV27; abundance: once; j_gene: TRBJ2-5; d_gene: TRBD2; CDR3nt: TGTGCCAGCAGTTTATCCAGCGGGGGTACACAAGAGACCCAGTACTTC; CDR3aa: CASSLSSGGTQETQYF
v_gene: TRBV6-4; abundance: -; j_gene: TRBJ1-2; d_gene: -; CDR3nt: TGTGCCAGCAGTGACTCGAGCCAGGGTGGTGGCTACACCTTC; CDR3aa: CASSDSSQGGGYTF
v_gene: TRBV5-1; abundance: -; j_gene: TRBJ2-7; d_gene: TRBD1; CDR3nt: TGCGCCAGCCGTCCTTCCCCGGGACAGGGGGCTATCGAGCAGTACTTC; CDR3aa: CASRPSPGQGAIEQYF
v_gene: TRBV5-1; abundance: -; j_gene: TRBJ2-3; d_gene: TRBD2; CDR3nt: TGCGCCAGCAGCACGGGACTAGCGGGAAGAGATACGCAGTATTTT; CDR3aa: CASSTGLAGRDTQYF
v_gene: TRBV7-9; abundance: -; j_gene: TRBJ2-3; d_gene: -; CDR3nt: TGTGCCAGCAGCTTAGACGGGACCTATGGGGATACGCAGTATTTT; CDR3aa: CASSLDGTYGDTQYF
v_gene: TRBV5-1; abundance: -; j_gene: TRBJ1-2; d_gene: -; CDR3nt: TGCGCCAGCAGCTTGACAGGTGAAGGCTACACCTTC; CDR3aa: CASSLTGEGYTF
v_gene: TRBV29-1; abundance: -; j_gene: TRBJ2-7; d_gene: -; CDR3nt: TGCAGCGTTGAAGAGGGAACCGGGGGTTTAAGGCAGTACTTC; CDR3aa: CSVEEGTGGLRQYF
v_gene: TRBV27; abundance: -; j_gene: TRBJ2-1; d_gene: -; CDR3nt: TGTGCCAGCAGTTTATATCGTGCAGGGAAAGTCAACTACAATGAGCAGTTCTTC; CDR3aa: CASSLYRAGKVNYNEQFF
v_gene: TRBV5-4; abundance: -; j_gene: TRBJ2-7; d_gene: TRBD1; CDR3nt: TGTGCCAGCAGCTTGAAGGGACAGGTCTACGAGCAGTACTTC; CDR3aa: CASSLKGQVYEQYF
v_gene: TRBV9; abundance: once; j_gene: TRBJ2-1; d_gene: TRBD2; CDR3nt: TGTGCCAGCAGCGTAGGTTGGCGGGGGTACAATGAGCAGTTCTTC; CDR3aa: CASSVGWRGYNEQFF
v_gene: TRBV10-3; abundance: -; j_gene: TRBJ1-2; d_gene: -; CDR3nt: TGTGCCATCAGTGATGTTGTAGGGAGCTATGGCTACACCTTC; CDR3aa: CAISDVVGSYGYTF
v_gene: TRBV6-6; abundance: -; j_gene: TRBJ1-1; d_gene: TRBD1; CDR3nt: TGTGCCAGCAGAGCCGGGACAGGGGGACGTGTCACTGAAGCTTTCTTT; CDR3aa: CASRAGTGGRVTEAFF
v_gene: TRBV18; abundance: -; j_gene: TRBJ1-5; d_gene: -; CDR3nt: TGTGCCAGCTCACCCACCCGGGATCAGCCCCAGCATTTT; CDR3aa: CASSPTRDQPQHF
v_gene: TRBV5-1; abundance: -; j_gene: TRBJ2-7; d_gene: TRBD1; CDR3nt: TGCGCCAGCAGCTTTATATGGGCAGGGGGCTACGAGCAGTACTTC; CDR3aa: CASSFIWAGGYEQYF
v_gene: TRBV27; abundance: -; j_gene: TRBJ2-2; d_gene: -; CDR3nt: TGTGCCAGCAGTCCGAGACTCGGGGAGCTGTTTTTT; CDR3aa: CASSPRLGELFF
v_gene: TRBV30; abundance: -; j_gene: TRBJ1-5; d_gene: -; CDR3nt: TGTGCCTGGAGTAGCGTACCGTCTGACAGAGCCGAATGTCAGCCCCAGCATTTT; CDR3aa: CAWSSVPSDRAECQPQHF
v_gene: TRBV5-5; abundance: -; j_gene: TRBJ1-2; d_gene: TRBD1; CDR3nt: TGTGCCAGCAGCTTTGGACAGGGGATCTATGGCTACACCTTC; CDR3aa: CASSFGQGIYGYTF
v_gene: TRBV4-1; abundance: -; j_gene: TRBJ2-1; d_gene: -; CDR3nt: TGCGCCAGCAGCCAAGGTAGGGACAAGAGCTCCTACAATGAGCAGTTCTTC; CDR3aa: CASSQGRDKSSYNEQFF
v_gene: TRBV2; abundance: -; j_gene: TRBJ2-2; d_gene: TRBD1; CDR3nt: TGTGCCAGCAGTGAATCGACAGGGGGTTACACCGGGGAGCTGTTTTTT; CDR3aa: CASSESTGGYTGELFF
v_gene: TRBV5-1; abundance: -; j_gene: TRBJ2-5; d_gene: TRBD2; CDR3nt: TGCGCCAGCAGCTTGGCCCGGGCTAGCGGGGGTGGAGAGACCCAGTACTTC; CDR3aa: CASSLARASGGGETQYF
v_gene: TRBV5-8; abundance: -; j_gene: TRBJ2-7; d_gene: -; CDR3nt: TGTGCCAGCAGCCGGGCCGTACCCTACGAGCAGTACTTC; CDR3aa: CASSRAVPYEQYF
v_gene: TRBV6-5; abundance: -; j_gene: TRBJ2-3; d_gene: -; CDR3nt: TGTGCCAGCAGCCTCAGGGGGGCCCCAGATACGCAGTATTTT; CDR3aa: CASSLRGAPDTQYF
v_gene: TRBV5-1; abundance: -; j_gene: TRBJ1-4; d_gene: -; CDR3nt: TGCGCCAGCAGCTTGGGACCGTATGAAAAACTGTTTTTT; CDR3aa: CASSLGPYEKLFF
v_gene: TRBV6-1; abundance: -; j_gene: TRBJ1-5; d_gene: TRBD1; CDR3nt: TGTGCCAGCAGTGTCAGCGACAGGGGAACTAGCAATCAGCCCCAGCATTTT; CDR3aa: CASSVSDRGTSNQPQHF
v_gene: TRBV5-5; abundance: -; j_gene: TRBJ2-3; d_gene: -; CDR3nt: TGTGCCAGCAGCTTGTTGCAGGGGACAGATACGCAGTATTTT; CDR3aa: CASSLLQGTDTQYF
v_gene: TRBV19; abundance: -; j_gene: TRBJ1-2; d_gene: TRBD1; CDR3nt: TGTGCCAGTAGTTGGGACAGGGGGGATGGCTACACCTTC; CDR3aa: CASSWDRGDGYTF
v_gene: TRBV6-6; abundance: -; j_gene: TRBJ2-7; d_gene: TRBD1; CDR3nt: TGTGCCAGCAGTATCAGGGGGCCGAGCGAGCAGTACTTC; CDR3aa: CASSIRGPSEQYF
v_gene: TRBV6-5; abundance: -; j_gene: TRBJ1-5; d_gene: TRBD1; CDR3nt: TGTGCCAGCAGTCCCGGGACAGGGTATCAGCCCCAGCATTTT; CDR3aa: CASSPGTGYQPQHF
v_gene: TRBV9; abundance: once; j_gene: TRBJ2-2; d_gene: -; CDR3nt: TGTGCCAGCAGCGTCCGGTACACCGGGGAGCTGTTTTTT; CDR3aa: CASSVRYTGELFF
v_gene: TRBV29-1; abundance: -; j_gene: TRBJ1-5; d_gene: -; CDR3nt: TGCAGCGTTGTTACGGGGGGCAATCAGCCCCAGCATTTT; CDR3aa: CSVVTGGNQPQHF
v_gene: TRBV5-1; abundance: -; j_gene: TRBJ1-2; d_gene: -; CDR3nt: TGCGCCAGCAGCTTGTTTACTGGGGATGGCTACACCTTC; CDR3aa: CASSLFTGDGYTF
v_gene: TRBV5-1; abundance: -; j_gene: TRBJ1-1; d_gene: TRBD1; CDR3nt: TGCGCCAGCAGCTTACAGGGGGCTAACACTGAAGCTTTCTTT; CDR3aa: CASSLQGANTEAFF
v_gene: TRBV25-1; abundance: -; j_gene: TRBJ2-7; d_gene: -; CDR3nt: TGTGCCAGCGAAGACAGGATTGCCTACGAGCAGTACTTC; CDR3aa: CASEDRIAYEQYF
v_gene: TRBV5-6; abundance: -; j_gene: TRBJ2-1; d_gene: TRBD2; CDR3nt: TGTGCCAGCAGCTTGTTATTTACTAGCGGGGGGGCCGTCAATGAGCAGTTCTTC; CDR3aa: CASSLLFTSGGAVNEQFF